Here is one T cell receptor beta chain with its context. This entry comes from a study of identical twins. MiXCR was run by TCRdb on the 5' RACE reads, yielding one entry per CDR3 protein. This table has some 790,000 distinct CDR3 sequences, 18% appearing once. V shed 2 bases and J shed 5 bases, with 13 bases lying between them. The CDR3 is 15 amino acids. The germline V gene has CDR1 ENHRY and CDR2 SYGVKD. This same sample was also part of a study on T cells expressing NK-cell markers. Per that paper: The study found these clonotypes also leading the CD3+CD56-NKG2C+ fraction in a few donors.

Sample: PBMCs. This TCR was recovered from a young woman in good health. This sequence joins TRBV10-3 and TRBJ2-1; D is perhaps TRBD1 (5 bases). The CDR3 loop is CAISEGATANNEQFF. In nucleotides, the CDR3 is TGTGCCATCAGTGAGGGGGCGACTGCAAACAATGAGCAGTTCTTC.